These 29 T cell receptor beta chains were all obtained from the same sample, sequenced in a study of shared clonotypes between healthy human individuals (dated by TCRdb to about 2020). CD8 naive samples consisted of CD45RO-negative cells that were positively selected for CCR7, yielding a CD45RA+CCR7+ population without TemRA cells. The protocol used for the library was the immunoSEQ multiplex PCR assay. TCRdb re-hosts the immuneACCESS table, in-frame sequences only. Its copies lack some clones; in the studies checked, an unresolved V gene accounts for under half of them, and the cause for the rest is not known. This sample lists 750,000 to 1,000,000 clones; 92% were detected once. Approximately 25% of the sample rests with the top ten. Specimen: naive CD8+ T cells sorted from blood. The sample's cell subset or site label is to be understood as: CD45RA+CCR7+. The receptors were gathered from a man in his thirties or forties in good health.

The gene calls are TRBV28 and TRBJ2-7; D gene uncertain. V was shortened by 3 bases and J by 0 bases, with 9 bases between the two germline ends. The CDR3 is 14 residues long. Germline assignment: CDR1 MDHEN and CDR2 SYDVKM. The CDR3 spells CASSLSRFSYEQYF. The CDR3 DNA is TGTGCCAGCAGTTTGTCTAGGTTCTCCTACGAGCAGTACTTC. Looking up the rest from reference TRBV28 and TRBJ2-7 gives the full variable domain: DVKVTQSSRYLVKRTGEKVFLECVQDMDHENMFWYRQDPGLGLRLIYFSYDVKMKEKGDIPEGYSVSREKKERFSLILESASTNQTSMYLCASSLSRFSYEQYFGPGTRLTVT.

This sequence joins TRBV28 and TRBJ2-2; D may be TRBD2 (5 bases). The CDR3 totals 13 residues. Germline V gene data show CDR1 as MDHEN and CDR2 as SYDVKM. The V end lost 5 bases, the J end lost 1 base, and 5 bases lay between the germline ends. The CDR3 region is CASSTRNTGELFF. DNA for the CDR3: TGTGCCAGCAGTACTAGGAACACCGGGGAGCTGTTTTTT. Using reference TRBV28 and TRBJ2-2 for the parts outside the CDR3, the full variable domain is DVKVTQSSRYLVKRTGEKVFLECVQDMDHENMFWYRQDPGLGLRLIYFSYDVKMKEKGDIPEGYSVSREKKERFSLILESASTNQTSMYLCASSTRNTGELFFGEGSRLTVL.

This chain uses TRBV15 with TRBJ2-3; 7 bases match TRBD2. With V trimmed by 3 bases and J by 4 bases, 7 bases remained unmatched. Germline CDR1 is LNHNV and CDR2 is YYDKDF (reference sequence). This CDR3 is built from 15 residues. The CDR3 coding sequence is TGTGCCACCAGCAGCGGACTAGTAGGTCCAGATACGCAGTATTTT. Its protein product is CATSSGLVGPDTQYF.

CDR3 sequence: CASSYRVPDWGYTF. CDR3 DNA: TGTGCCAGCAGTTACCGGGTCCCTGATTGGGGCTACACCTTC. The chain employs TRBV28 and TRBJ1-2; D is unresolved. From germline, CDR1 is MDHEN and CDR2 SYDVKM. This CDR3 is built from 14 residues. Trimming removed 4 bases at V and 8 bases at J, with 17 bases between.

The chain links TRBV6-5 to TRBJ2-7, with 7 nucleotides matching TRBD1. This CDR3 contains 14 residues. V trimming: 5 bases; J trimming: 4 bases; junction bases outside the gene matches: 8. Germline V gives CDR1 MNHEY, CDR2 SVGAGI. The CDR3 loop is CASSRRDRAYEQYF. DNA of the CDR3: TGTGCCAGCAGTCGCAGGGACAGAGCTTACGAGCAGTACTTC.

The chain is built from TRBV7-8 and TRBJ1-4; 11 bases align to TRBD1. CDR1 and CDR2 from the germline V gene are SGHVS and FQNEAQ. The V and J ends lost 5 bases and 0 bases, in that order; junction bases with no gene match: 11. CDR3 length: 19 residues. The CDR3 spells CASSETGTGGLPTNEKLFF. DNA of the CDR3: TGTGCCAGCAGCGAAACCGGGACAGGGGGACTTCCAACTAATGAAAAACTGTTTTTT.

The chain uses TRBV5-1 and TRBJ2-3, with 8 nucleotides matching TRBD2. The V gene end was trimmed by 2 bases and the J gene end by 2 bases; junction bases not matched to a gene: 4. Germline assignment: CDR1 SGHRS and CDR2 YFSETQ. There are 15 residues in the CDR3. In nucleotides, the CDR3 is TGCGCCAGCAGCTTAGGCGGGAGGATCACAGATACGCAGTATTTT. It is translated as CASSLGGRITDTQYF.

The chain joins TRBV10-2 to TRBJ1-4, with D possibly matching TRBD1 (6 bases). CDR1 is WSHSY and CDR2 is SAAADI in the germline V gene. V gave up 0 bases and J gave up 3 bases, with 14 bases separating them. The CDR3 has 17 residues. The chain's CDR3 is CASSESSHRAPNEKLFF. CDR3 nucleotides: TGCGCCAGCAGTGAGTCCTCCCACAGGGCGCCTAATGAAAAACTGTTTTTT.

CDR3 coding DNA: TGTGCCAGCAGCTCCTGGGACATCTCCTACGAGCAGTACTTC. Its protein product is CASSSWDISYEQYF. This sequence joins TRBV7-9 and TRBJ2-7; TRBD1 might be the D (6 bases). The CDR3 has 14 residues. The germline gives CDR1 SEHNR, CDR2 FQNEAQ (reference sequence). V was clipped by 4 bases and J by 0 bases, with 10 bases between them.

V and J are TRBV29-1 and TRBJ2-3; 10 nucleotides agree with TRBD1. V lost 0 bases, J lost 3 bases, and 9 bases stayed unmatched. The V gene's germline CDR1 is SQVTM and CDR2 ANQGSEA. The CDR3 length is 17 residues. CDR3 sequence: CSVEDLGRQGATDTQYF. The CDR3 bases are TGCAGCGTTGAAGATCTAGGGAGACAGGGGGCTACAGATACGCAGTATTTT.

This clone was detected once. The chain employs TRBV4-1 and TRBJ2-1; D perhaps matches TRBD2 (6 bases). There are 14 residues in the CDR3. The germline V gene has CDR1 MGHRA and CDR2 YSYEKL. Deletions cut 2 bases from V and 7 bases from J, with 12 bases between. CDR3 DNA: TGCGCCAGCAGCCAACTACTACTAGCAAATGAGCAGTTCTTC. Amino acids: CASSQLLLANEQFF.

The chain joins TRBV5-1 to TRBJ2-2; 10 nucleotides agree with TRBD1. With V trimmed by 8 bases and J by 4 bases, 17 bases remained unmatched. From germline, CDR1 is SGHRS and CDR2 YFSETQ. The CDR3 has 18 amino acids. CDR3: CASNPGQGFWTGTGELFF. For the CDR3, the DNA is TGCGCCAGTAATCCGGGACAGGGGTTTTGGACGGGCACCGGGGAGCTGTTTTTT.

To note about this clone: Other DNA sequences in this specimen translate into the identical CDR3. J is TRBJ2-1 and V is TRBV6-5, with D possibly TRBD1 on 6 matching bases. This CDR3 has 15 residues. The V end was cut by 6 bases, the J end by 0 bases, with 12 bases between. Germline V gene data show CDR1 as MNHEY and CDR2 as SVGAGI. CDR3 residues: CASSLGQSSYNEQFF. The CDR3 DNA reads TGTGCCAGCAGCCTAGGACAGAGCTCCTACAATGAGCAGTTCTTC.

The chain employs TRBV6-6 and TRBJ2-1, with 7 bases that match TRBD1. This CDR3 comprises 14 residues. The germline gives CDR1 MNHNY, CDR2 SVGAGI (reference sequence). Unmatched junction bases numbered 10, after V lost 6 bases and J lost 8 bases. The CDR3 nucleotides are TGTGCCAGCAGCCCCGGGACAGTTCTCGATGAGCAGTTCTTC. It specifies CASSPGTVLDEQFF.

This clone was recorded only once. J is TRBJ2-7 and V is TRBV9, with D possibly called TRBD1 or TRBD2 (5 bases each). This CDR3 is 15 amino acids long. Germline V gives CDR1 SGDLS, CDR2 YYNGEE. V lost 0 bases and J lost 2, with 12 bases in between. The CDR3 bases are TGTGCCAGCAGCGTAGAAGGGGACCTAACCTACGAGCAGTACTTC. This encodes CASSVEGDLTYEQYF.

This chain joins TRBV9 and TRBJ1-4, with D unresolved. The CDR3 sequence is 15 residues long. Germline lookup yields CDR1 SGDLS and CDR2 YYNGEE. Between the trimmed V and J ends, which lost 3 bases and 0 bases, there was a span of 9 bases. CDR3 DNA sequence: TGTGCCAGCAGCGACGGATCTGCAACTAATGAAAAACTGTTTTTT. Protein: CASSDGSATNEKLFF.

This clone was counted between two and nine times. The chain employs TRBV7-9 and TRBJ1-1, with 9 bases aligning to TRBD1. The trim removed 3 bases at V and 4 bases at J, leaving 9 bases unmatched. This CDR3 has 16 amino acids. Germline values: CDR1 SEHNR, CDR2 FQNEAQ (reference sequence). Written as DNA, the CDR3 is TGTGCCAGCAGCTTCCAAAAAGGACAGGGGAGCACTGAAGCTTTCTTT. Translated, it gives CASSFQKGQGSTEAFF.

This clone was picked up one time. Since a far larger clone is one base different, this is likely a read error. This chain links TRBV25-1 with TRBJ2-1; D is possibly TRBD2 (6 bases). The CDR3 spans 13 residues. Germline CDR1 reads MGHDK; CDR2 reads SYGVNS. Trimming took off 2 bases at V and 4 bases at J, with 6 bases between the two ends. The CDR3 loop reads CASSEAGYNEQFF. The CDR3 nucleotides are TGTGCCAGCAGTGAAGCGGGGTACAATGAGCAGTTCTTC.

In this sample, this clone turned up a few times. The rearrangement links TRBV7-9 to TRBJ2-5; D ambiguous. This CDR3 region has 12 residues. Germline loops: CDR1 SEHNR, CDR2 FQNEAQ (reference sequence). Trimming removed 5 bases from V and 5 bases from J, with 9 bases in between. The CDR3 sequence: CASSQVEETQYF. As DNA, the CDR3 is TGTGCCAGCAGCCAGGTCGAGGAGACCCAGTACTTC.

V is TRBV5-1 and J is TRBJ2-3; D could derive from TRBD1 or TRBD2 (5 bases each). CDR1 SGHRS and CDR2 YFSETQ come from the germline V gene. V was trimmed by 8 bases and J by 0 bases, leaving 25 bases between them. The CDR3 extends over 18 amino acids. This CDR3 is CASWGRLDRPPSTDTQYF. The CDR3 nucleotides read TGCGCCAGTTGGGGACGGCTTGATAGACCTCCTAGCACAGATACGCAGTATTTT.

The chain links TRBV11-3 to TRBJ2-1; 7 bases fit TRBD2. Germline CDR1 is SGHNT and CDR2 is YENEEA. The CDR3 sequence is 16 residues long. The V gene end was trimmed by 5 bases and the J gene end by 4 bases; junction bases not matched to a gene: 11. The CDR3 loop is CASSPGGRGLYNEQFF. In nucleotides, the CDR3 is TGTGCCAGCAGCCCGGGGGGTAGGGGCCTATACAATGAGCAGTTCTTC.

The gene calls are TRBV4-1 and TRBJ2-1, with 9 bases lining up with TRBD2. Looked up from germline, CDR1 is MGHRA and CDR2 is YSYEKL. The ends lost 0 bases at V and 2 bases at J; junction bases unmatched: 11. The CDR3 is 19 residues long. The CDR3 DNA is TGCGCCAGCAGCCAAGATCCCGCGGGACTAGCCAACGCCTACAATGAGCAGTTCTTC. Amino acids: CASSQDPAGLANAYNEQFF.

The CDR3 protein is CASSTGYSNQPQHF. The DNA for the CDR3 is TGTGCCAGCAGTACAGGATATAGCAATCAGCCCCAGCATTTT. The V and J genes are TRBV2 and TRBJ1-5, with D perhaps TRBD1 (5 bases). CDR3 length: 14 amino acids. Trimming left V 5 bases short and J 0 bases short, with 8 bases between. Germline V gives CDR1 SNHLY, CDR2 FYNNEI.

The gene calls are TRBV14 and TRBJ2-1; 10 bases are shared with TRBD2. CDR3 length: 17 residues. CDR1 is SGHDN, CDR2 FVKESK, per germline. The V gene end was trimmed by 4 bases and the J gene end by 4 bases; junction bases not matched to a gene: 10. CDR3 loop: CASSRNWGTSVYNEQFF. The CDR3 DNA reads TGTGCCAGCAGCCGGAACTGGGGGACTAGCGTTTACAATGAGCAGTTCTTC.

CDR3 coding DNA: TGTGCCAGCAGTGAAGCGGGCAGCTACGAGCAGTACTTC. Protein: CASSEAGSYEQYF. The rearrangement links TRBV25-1 to TRBJ2-7; possibly TRBD2 for D (5 bases). Germline CDR1 is MGHDK and CDR2 is SYGVNS. Trimming cost V 2 bases and J 3 bases, with 8 bases left between them. CDR3 length: 13 residues.

The chain couples TRBV7-2 to TRBJ2-2, with D hard to call. The V and J ends lost 3 bases and 3 bases respectively, with 11 bases between them. CDR1 is SGHTA, CDR2 FQGNSA, per germline. The CDR3 loop spans 15 amino acids. The CDR3 DNA sequence: TGTGCCAGCAGCTTGAGGTCGGTGGACACCGGGGAGCTGTTTTTT. It encodes CASSLRSVDTGELFF.

The gene calls are TRBV6-6 and TRBJ2-1, with 8 nucleotides matching TRBD2. This CDR3 is 15 amino acids long. Germline CDR1 reads MNHNY; CDR2 reads SVGAGI (reference sequence). The V segment lost 6 bases and the J segment 5 bases; nucleotides outside the gene matches: 9. The CDR3 reads CASRGPGGPHNEQFF. DNA for the CDR3: TGTGCCAGCAGAGGGCCGGGGGGGCCCCACAATGAGCAGTTCTTC.

The chain uses TRBV7-9 and TRBJ2-5, with 12 positions matching TRBD2. CDR1 SEHNR and CDR2 FQNEAQ come from the germline V gene (reference sequence). The V gene end was trimmed by 2 bases and the J gene end by 3 bases; junction bases not matched to a gene: 7. This CDR3 is built from 17 residues. The CDR3 coding sequence is TGTGCCAGCAGCTTATACCTAGCGGGAGGGTTTGAAGAGACCCAGTACTTC. Residues: CASSLYLAGGFEETQYF.

The rearrangement links TRBV5-6 to TRBJ2-2, with D unclear. This CDR3 comprises 15 residues. From germline, CDR1 is SGHDT and CDR2 YYEEEE. The germline V and J ends were trimmed by 0 bases and 2 bases, with 8 bases remaining between them. CDR3 residues: CASSLVLFNTGELFF. CDR3 nucleotide sequence: TGTGCCAGCAGCTTGGTACTCTTTAACACCGGGGAGCTGTTTTTT.